In its sample, the clone carrying this T cell receptor (beta chain) ranks as medium-sized (0.01 to 0.1%). Its antigen is unidentified. The data originate from a study of vaccination and CD4 T cells after COVID-19. Overall study: The convalescent group had six males, four females, seven Caucasians, two Asians, one multiracial.

From germline, CDR1 is KGHDR and CDR2 SFDVKD. The V and J ends lost 7 bases and 4 bases respectively, with 8 bases between them. The length of the CDR3 is 12 residues. Described treatment: approximately nine-day PBMC culture with coronavirus spike peptide pools or control peptides (ViraFEST assay). Half-medium changes with fresh IL-2 medium occurred on days 3 and 7. Sequencing of cultured CD4+ T cell DNA used the Oncomine TCR Beta short-read assay. TCRdb re-called the PCR reads with MiXCR, one entry per CDR3 protein. The sample gives some 14,000 distinct CDR3 sequences, around half of which show up once; 10% is in the top ten.

Sample: CD4+ T cells from blood, cultured in vitro, taken before SARS-CoV-2 vaccination. The source of this sequence is a human donor who had recovered from COVID-19. The V gene is TRBV24-1, the J gene TRBJ2-3; D uncertain. In DNA, the CDR3 is TGTGCCACCAGAGCAGAGGCAGATACGCAGTATTTT. Translated: CATRAEADTQYF.